Below, one TCR beta chain is given with its context. Its target is unknown. These data are taken from a study of CD8 T cells in Susac syndrome. Stable or active relapsing-remitting multiple sclerosis, untreated and meeting revised McDonald criteria, defined the controls. FACS enriched CD8+ TEMRA cells, while bulk CD8+ and CD4+ were negatively isolated. Findings and caveats of the study: Only a relatively small number of individuals were included in the TCR sequencing and HLA analysis.

V shed 8 bases, J shed 1 base, and the junction held 3 bases outside the gene matches. This CDR3 comprises 13 residues. Looked up from germline, CDR1 is MNHEY and CDR2 is SMNVEV (reference sequence). Reverse transcription of roughly 0.45 to 1 ug RNA was carried out with random hexamers. Amplification of TCR beta CDR3 was carried out by immunoSEQ multiplex PCR, which covered 54 Vbeta and 13 Jbeta segments. TCRdb passed the immunoSEQ multiplex PCR reads through MiXCR, listing each CDR3 protein once. Among under 150,000 distinct CDR3 sequences listed, about 90% were seen once. The sequence derives from a human donor with multiple sclerosis. The material sequenced was CD8+ T cells from PBMCs. This chain uses TRBV27 with TRBJ1-1; 8 positions agree with TRBD1. CDR3 nucleotide sequence: TGTGCCAGCGGAGGACAGGGGAACACTGAAGCTTTCTTT. This codes for CASGGQGNTEAFF.